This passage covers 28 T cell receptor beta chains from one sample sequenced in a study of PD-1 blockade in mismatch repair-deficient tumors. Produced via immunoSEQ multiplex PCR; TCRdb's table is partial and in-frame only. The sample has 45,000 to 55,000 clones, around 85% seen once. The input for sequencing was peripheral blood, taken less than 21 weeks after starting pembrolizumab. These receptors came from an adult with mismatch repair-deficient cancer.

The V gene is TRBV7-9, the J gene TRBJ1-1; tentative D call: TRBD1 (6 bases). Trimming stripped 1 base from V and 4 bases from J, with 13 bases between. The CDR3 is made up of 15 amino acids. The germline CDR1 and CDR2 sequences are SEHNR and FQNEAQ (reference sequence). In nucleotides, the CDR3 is TGTGCCAGCAGCTTAGTACAGGGCGGGGGCACTGAAGCTTTCTTT. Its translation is CASSLVQGGGTEAFF.

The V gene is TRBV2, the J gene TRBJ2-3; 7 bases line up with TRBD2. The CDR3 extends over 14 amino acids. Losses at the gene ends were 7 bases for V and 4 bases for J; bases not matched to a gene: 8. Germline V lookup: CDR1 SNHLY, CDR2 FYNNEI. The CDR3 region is CASMSGLVADTQYF. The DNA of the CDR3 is TGTGCCAGCATGAGTGGACTAGTCGCAGATACGCAGTATTTT.

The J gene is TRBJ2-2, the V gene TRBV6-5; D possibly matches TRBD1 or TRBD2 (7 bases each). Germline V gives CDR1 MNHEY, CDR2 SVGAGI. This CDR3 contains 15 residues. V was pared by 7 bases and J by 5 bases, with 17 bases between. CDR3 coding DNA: TGTGCCAGCAATACAGGGGAAGCGGGAACCGGGGAGCTGTTTTTT. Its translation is CASNTGEAGTGELFF.

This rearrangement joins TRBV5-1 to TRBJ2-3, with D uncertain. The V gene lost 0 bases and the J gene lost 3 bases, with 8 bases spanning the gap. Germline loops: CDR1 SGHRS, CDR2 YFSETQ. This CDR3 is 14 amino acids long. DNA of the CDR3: TGCGCCAGCAGCTTGGGAGGCCGGACAGATACGCAGTATTTT. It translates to CASSLGGRTDTQYF.

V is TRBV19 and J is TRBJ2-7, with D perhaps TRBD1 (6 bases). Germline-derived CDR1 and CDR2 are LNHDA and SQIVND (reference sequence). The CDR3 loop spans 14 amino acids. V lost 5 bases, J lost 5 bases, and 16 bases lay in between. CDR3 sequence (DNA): TGTGCCAGTAGTCCGACAGGCCTTAGGGACGAGCAGTACTTC. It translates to CASSPTGLRDEQYF.

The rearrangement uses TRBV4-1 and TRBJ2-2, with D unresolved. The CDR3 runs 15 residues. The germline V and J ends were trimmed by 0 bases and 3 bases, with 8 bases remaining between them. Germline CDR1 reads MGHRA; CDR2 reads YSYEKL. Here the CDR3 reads CASSQEIWDTGELFF. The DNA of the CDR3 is TGCGCCAGCAGCCAAGAGATCTGGGACACCGGGGAGCTGTTTTTT.

For the CDR3, the DNA is TGTGCCAGCAGACCTACCTACAGGGGAGTTAGGGGCACAGATACGCAGTATTTT. It is translated as CASRPTYRGVRGTDTQYF. The chain carries TRBV11-2 and TRBJ2-3, with 7 positions matching TRBD1. This CDR3 region has 18 residues. V gave up 6 bases and J gave up 1 base; unmatched junction bases: 16. Germline CDR1 and CDR2: SGHAT and FQNNGV.

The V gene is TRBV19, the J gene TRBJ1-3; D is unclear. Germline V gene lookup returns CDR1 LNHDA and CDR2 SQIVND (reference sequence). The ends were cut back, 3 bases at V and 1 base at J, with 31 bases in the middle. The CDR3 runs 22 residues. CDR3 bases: TGTGCCAGTAGTATTCTCACCTTGACAAGGAGGGCCACGACCGCATCTGGAAACACCATATATTTT. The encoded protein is CASSILTLTRRATTASGNTIYF.

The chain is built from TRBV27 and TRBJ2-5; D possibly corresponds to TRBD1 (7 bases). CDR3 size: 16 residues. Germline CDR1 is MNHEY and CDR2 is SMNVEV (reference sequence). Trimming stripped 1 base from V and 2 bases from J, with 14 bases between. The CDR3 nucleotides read TGTGCCAGCAGTTTATGGGGCGGGACAGCTCAAGAGACCCAGTACTTC. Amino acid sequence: CASSLWGGTAQETQYF.

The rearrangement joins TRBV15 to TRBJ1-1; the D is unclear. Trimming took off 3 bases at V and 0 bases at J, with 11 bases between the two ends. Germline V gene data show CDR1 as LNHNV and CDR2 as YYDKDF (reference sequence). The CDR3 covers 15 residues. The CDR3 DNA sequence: TGTGCCACCAGCAGCCTTACAGAGCTGAACACTGAAGCTTTCTTT. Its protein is CATSSLTELNTEAFF.

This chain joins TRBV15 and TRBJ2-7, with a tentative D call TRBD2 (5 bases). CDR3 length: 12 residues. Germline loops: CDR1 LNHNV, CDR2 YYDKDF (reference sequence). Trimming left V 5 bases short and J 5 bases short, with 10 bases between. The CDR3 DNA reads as TGTGCCACCAGCCCACACGGGAACGAGCAGTACTTC. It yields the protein CATSPHGNEQYF.

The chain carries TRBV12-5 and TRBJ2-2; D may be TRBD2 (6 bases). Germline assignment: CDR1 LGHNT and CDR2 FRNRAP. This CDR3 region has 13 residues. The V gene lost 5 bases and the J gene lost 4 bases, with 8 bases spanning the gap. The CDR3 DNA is TGTGCTAGTGGTCGGACTATCACCGGGGAGCTGTTTTTT. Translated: CASGRTITGELFF.

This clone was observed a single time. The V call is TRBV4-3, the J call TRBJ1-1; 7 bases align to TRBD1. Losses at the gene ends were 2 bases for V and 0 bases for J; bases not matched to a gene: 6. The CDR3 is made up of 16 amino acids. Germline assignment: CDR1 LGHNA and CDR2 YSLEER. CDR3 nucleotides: TGCGCCAGCAGCCAATCAACACAGGGGATGAACACTGAAGCTTTCTTT. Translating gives CASSQSTQGMNTEAFF.

The CDR3 protein is CASSPGWVADGTDTQYF. CDR3 in DNA: TGCGCCAGCAGCCCGGGATGGGTAGCGGACGGCACAGATACGCAGTATTTT. J is TRBJ2-3 and V is TRBV5-1; the D gene is possibly TRBD2 (6 bases). The CDR3 is 17 residues long. Trimming cost V 4 bases and J 1 base, with 19 bases left between them. Germline V lookup: CDR1 SGHRS, CDR2 YFSETQ.

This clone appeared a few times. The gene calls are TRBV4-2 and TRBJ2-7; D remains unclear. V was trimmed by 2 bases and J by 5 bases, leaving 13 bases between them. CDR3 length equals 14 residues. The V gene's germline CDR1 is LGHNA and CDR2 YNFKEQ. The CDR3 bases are TGTGCCAGCAGCCAATATGCGGCTCGGGACGAGCAGTACTTC. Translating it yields CASSQYAARDEQYF.

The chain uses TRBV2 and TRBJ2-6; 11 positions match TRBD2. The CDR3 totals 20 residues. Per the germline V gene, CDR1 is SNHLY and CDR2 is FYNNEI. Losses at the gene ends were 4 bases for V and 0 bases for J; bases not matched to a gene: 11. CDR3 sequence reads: CASSVPGLAEFFSGANVLTF. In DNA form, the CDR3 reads TGTGCCAGCAGTGTTCCGGGACTAGCGGAATTCTTCTCTGGGGCCAACGTCCTGACTTTC.

Here the CDR3 reads CASSFGGASSYEQYF. CDR3 bases: TGTGCCAGCAGCTTCGGCGGGGCCAGCTCCTACGAGCAGTACTTC. The chain employs TRBV7-2 and TRBJ2-7; TRBD2 is a possible D gene (6 bases). The length of the CDR3 is 15 residues. CDR1 and CDR2 from the germline V gene are SGHTA and FQGNSA. With 3 bases removed from V and 0 bases from J, the gap between germline ends came to 12 bases.

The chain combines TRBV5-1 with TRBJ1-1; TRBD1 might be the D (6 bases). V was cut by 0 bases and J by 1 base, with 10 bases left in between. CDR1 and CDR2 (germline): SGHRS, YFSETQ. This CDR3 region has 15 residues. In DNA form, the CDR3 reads TGCGCCAGCAGCTTGGAGCCGGGGGCGAACACTGAAGCTTTCTTT. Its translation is CASSLEPGANTEAFF.

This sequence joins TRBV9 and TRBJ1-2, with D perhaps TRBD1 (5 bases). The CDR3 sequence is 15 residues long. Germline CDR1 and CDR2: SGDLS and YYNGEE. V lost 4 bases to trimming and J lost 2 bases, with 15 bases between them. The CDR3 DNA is TGTGCCAGCAGCCGGGACGGTGGGGCGAACTATGGCTACACCTTC. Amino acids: CASSRDGGANYGYTF.

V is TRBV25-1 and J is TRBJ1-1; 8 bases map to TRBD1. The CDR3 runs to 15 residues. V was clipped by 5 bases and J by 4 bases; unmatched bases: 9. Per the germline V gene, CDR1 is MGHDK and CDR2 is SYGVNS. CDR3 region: CASSPKNRGSTEAFF. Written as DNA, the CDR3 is TGTGCCAGCAGTCCGAAAAACAGGGGGAGCACTGAAGCTTTCTTT.

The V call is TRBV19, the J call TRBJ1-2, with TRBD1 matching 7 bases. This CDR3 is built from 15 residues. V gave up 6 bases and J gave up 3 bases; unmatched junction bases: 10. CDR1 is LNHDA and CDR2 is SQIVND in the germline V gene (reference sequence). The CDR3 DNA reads TGTGCCAGTAGCGTTCCGACAGGGTCGGACTATGGCTACACCTTC. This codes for CASSVPTGSDYGYTF.

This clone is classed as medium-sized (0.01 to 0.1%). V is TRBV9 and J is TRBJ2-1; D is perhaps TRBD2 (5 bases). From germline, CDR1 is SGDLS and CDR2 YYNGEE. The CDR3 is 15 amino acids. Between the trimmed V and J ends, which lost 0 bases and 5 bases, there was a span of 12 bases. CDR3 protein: CASSVGGETDNEQFF. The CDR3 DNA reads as TGTGCCAGCAGCGTAGGTGGGGAGACGGACAATGAGCAGTTCTTC.

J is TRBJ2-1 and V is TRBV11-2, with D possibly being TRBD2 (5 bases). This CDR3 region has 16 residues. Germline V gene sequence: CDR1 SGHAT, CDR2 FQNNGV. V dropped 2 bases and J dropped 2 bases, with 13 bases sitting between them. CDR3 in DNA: TGTGCCAGCAGCTTATTTGTGGGAGCCCCCTACAATGAGCAGTTCTTC. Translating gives CASSLFVGAPYNEQFF.

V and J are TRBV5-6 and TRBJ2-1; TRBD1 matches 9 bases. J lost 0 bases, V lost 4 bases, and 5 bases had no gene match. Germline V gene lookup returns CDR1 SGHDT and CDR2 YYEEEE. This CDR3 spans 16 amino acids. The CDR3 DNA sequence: TGTGCCAGCAGCGACGACAGGGGGAGCTCCTACAATGAGCAGTTCTTC. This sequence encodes CASSDDRGSSYNEQFF.

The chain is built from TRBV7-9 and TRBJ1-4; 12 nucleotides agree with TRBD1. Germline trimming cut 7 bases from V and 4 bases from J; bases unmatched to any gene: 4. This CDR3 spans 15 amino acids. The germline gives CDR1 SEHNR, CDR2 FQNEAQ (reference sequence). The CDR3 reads CASMGQGALNEKLFF. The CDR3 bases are TGTGCCAGCATGGGACAGGGGGCCCTTAATGAAAAACTGTTTTTT.

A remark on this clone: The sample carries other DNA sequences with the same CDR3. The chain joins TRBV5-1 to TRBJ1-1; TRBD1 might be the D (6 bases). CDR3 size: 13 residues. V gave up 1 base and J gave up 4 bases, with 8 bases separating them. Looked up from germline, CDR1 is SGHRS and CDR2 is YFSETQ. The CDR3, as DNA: TGCGCCAGCAGCTTGCGAGGGGGCACTGAAGCTTTCTTT. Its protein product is CASSLRGGTEAFF.

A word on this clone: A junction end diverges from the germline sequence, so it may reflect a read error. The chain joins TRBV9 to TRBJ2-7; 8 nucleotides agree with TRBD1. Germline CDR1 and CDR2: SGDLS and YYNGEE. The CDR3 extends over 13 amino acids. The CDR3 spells CASVYSPTGTGKF. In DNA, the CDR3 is TGTGCCAGCGTCTACTCGCCCACCGGGACAGGAAAGTTC.

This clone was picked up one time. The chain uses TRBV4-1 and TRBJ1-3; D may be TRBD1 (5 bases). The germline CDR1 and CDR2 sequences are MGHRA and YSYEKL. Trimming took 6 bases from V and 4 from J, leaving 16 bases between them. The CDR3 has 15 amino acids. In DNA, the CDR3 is TGCGCCAGCAGACTACCTGGGACGGGAGGAAACACCATATATTTT. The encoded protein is CASRLPGTGGNTIYF.